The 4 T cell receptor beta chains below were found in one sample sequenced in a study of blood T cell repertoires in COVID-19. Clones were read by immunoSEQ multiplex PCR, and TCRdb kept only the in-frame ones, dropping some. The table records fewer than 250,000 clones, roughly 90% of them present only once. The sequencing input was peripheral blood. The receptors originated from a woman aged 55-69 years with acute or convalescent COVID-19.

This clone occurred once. CDR3 protein: CAISGVTGNYGYTF. DNA of the CDR3: TGTGCCATCAGCGGGGTGACAGGAAACTATGGCTACACCTTC. This chain uses TRBV10-3 with TRBJ1-2, with D perhaps matching TRBD1 (6 bases). V was trimmed by 6 bases and J by 2 bases, leaving 13 bases between them. CDR3 length: 14 residues. From germline, CDR1 is ENHRY and CDR2 SYGVKD.

The DNA of the CDR3 is TGTGCCACCAGCGTATCCCCGGGACAGGGGGCTCGCGGGGCCAACGTCCTGACTTTC. Protein sequence: CATSVSPGQGARGANVLTF. The chain carries TRBV24-1 and TRBJ2-6; the match to TRBD1 covers 12 bases. V gave up 7 bases and J gave up 4 bases; unmatched junction bases: 13. Germline loops: CDR1 KGHDR, CDR2 SFDVKD. CDR3 length: 19 residues.

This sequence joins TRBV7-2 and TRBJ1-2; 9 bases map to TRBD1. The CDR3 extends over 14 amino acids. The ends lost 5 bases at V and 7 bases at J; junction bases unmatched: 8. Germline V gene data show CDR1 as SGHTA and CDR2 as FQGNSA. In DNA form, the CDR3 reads TGTGCCAGCAGCACAACGGGACAGGGTTTTGGCTACACCTTC. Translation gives CASSTTGQGFGYTF.

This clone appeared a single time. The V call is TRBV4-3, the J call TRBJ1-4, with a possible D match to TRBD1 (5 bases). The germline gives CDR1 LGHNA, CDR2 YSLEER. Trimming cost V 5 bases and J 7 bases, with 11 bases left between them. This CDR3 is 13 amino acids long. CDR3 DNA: TGCGCCAGCAGCGGATGGGGGGGTGAAAAACTGTTTTTT. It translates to CASSGWGGEKLFF.